This record concerns one TCR beta chain sequence. The data were produced by immunoSEQ multiplex PCR, yet TCRdb's version contains in-frame clones alone and is incomplete. The sample includes 350,000 to 500,000 clones, 90% of them seen just once. CDR3 length: 16 amino acids. The ends lost 9 bases at V and 7 bases at J; junction bases unmatched: 16. Germline CDR1 is SEHNR and CDR2 is FQNEAQ (reference sequence). This record comes from a study of Ad26.COV2.S vaccination and SARS-CoV-2 variants. Treatment defined: roughly 18 received Ad26.COV2.S at low or high dose, single or two shots; 5 received placebo; per-sample allocation not given. Sampling occurred on day 63 after the first vaccine or placebo injection.

The gene calls are TRBV7-9 and TRBJ2-7; 12 nucleotides match TRBD1. This material consisted of peripheral blood, taken in a trial of Ad26.COV2.S vaccine versus placebo. This TCR derives from a person between 18 and 60 years old who received the Ad26.COV2.S COVID-19 vaccine or a placebo. DNA of the CDR3: TGTGCCAGGTGCCGGGACAGGGGGCGAAGTTCGGGAGAGCAGTACTTC. It specifies CARCRDRGRSSGEQYF.